This TCR beta chain was found in a study of shared clonotypes between healthy human individuals. Study background: Those who served as donors were two women and a few men between the ages of 18 and 49. Per-donor plates numbered three CD4 naive, three CD4 memory, two CD8 naive and one CD8 memory. General study points: The researchers took only blood, and tissue repertoires probably look different.

This CDR3 region has 16 residues. CDR1 is SGHKS and CDR2 is YYEKEE in the germline V gene (reference sequence). Trimming removed 2 bases from V and 2 bases from J, with 16 bases in between. Sorted subsets were amplified in replicate PCRs using 200 to 250 ng DNA, roughly 30,000 T cell genomes. The assay was immunoSEQ multiplex PCR, and TCRdb's table has in-frame clones only and misses some. Of some 2.4 million clones listed, more than 85% are singletons. With respect to this clone: The antigen is not known.

Sequencing was done on a sample of naive CD4+ T cells from PBMCs. Subset here: CD45RA+ positively selected. The chain carries TRBV5-5 and TRBJ1-2; a possible D gene is TRBD1 (5 bases). This receptor was identified in a man between 18 and 35 years old in good health. Some clones in this sample may be carry-over from other donors' samples. DNA for the CDR3: TGTGCCAGCAGCTTTTCGTCCGGGACCTCGAACTATGGCTACACCTTC. Translation: CASSFSSGTSNYGYTF.